Detailed here is one T cell receptor beta chain. The sample comes from a study of blood T cell repertoires in COVID-19. Measured with immunoSEQ multiplex PCR; TCRdb has only the in-frame clones, and not every one. The data contain roughly 150,000 clones, more than 75% of them seen just once; the ten biggest clones take up roughly 6.6%. CDR1 and CDR2 from the germline V gene are MNHEY and SVGAGI. V lost 7 bases and J 0 bases, leaving 10 bases between the germline ends. The CDR3 is 14 residues long. The TCR comes from a man of 80 years or more with acute or convalescent COVID-19. The sequenced sample consisted of peripheral blood. The J gene is TRBJ1-5, the V gene TRBV6-5; D uncertain. DNA for the CDR3: TGTGCCAGCAACGGAGACTATAGCAATCAGCCCCAGCATTTT. Its translation is CASNGDYSNQPQHF.